This TCR beta chain appears in the sequencing data of a study of molecular identifiers for immune sequencing clone quantification. The CDR3 runs 11 residues. Looked up from germline, CDR1 is SQVTM and CDR2 is ANQGSEA. Trimming left V 4 bases short and J 5 bases short, with 8 bases between. Preparation of naive CD8 libraries involved roughly 18,000 to 1,100,000 sorted cells and 10%, 30% or 50% RNA. Study-wide findings and caveats: Single-cell amounts of spiked Jurkat TCR RNA were reportedly detectable among fewer than 1.3 million naive cells.

Previously described methods with listed TCR primers produced the bulk TCR libraries. TCRdb reprocessed the PCR reads with MiXCR, giving one entry per CDR3 protein. The data contain roughly 630,000 distinct CDR3 sequences, about 25% of them seen just once; the ten biggest clones take up about 0.84%. This clonotype was counted a few times. The target antigen is unknown. The chain combines TRBV29-1 with TRBJ1-2; D is ambiguous. The sample taken for sequencing was naive CD8+ T cells from blood, with Jurkat cell RNA spiked in. Subset noted: FACS-sorted CD8+CD4-CCR7+CD45RA+ naive T cells. This TCR was recovered from a human donor in good health. Some libraries in this study had Jurkat cell RNA spiked in. CDR3 in amino acids: CSVAADYGYTF. CDR3 nucleotides: TGCAGCGTTGCCGCGGATTATGGCTACACCTTC. Drawing the rest from reference TRBV29-1 and TRBJ1-2, the complete variable domain is SAVISQKPSRDICQRGTSLTIQCQVDSQVTMMFWYRQQPGQSLTLIATANQGSEATYESGFVIDKFPISRPNLTFSTLTVSNMSPEDSSIYLCSVAADYGYTFGSGTRLTVV.